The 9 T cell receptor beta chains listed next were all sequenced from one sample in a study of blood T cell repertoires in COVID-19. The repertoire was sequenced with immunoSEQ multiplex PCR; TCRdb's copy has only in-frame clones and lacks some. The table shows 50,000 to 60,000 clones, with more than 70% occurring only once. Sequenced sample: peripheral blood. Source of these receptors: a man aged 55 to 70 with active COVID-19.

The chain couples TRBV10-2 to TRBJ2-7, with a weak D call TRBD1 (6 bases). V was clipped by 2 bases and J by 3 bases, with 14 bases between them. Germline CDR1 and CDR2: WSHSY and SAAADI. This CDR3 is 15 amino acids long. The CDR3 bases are TGCGCCAGCAGTGAGCTGGGGGCGGGTCGCTACGAGCAGTACTTC. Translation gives CASSELGAGRYEQYF.

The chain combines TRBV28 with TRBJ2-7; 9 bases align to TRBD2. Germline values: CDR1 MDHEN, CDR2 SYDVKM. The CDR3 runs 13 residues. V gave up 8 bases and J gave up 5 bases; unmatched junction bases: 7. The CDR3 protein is CASSPGGRDEQYF. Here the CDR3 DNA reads TGTGCCAGCTCACCTGGCGGGAGGGACGAGCAGTACTTC.

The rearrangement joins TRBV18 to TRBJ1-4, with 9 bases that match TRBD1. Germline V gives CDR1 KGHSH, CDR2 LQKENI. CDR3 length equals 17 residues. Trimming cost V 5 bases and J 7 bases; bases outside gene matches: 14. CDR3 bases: TGTGCCAGCTCATCGACTCCACCGGGACAGGGTGGTGAAAAACTGTTTTTT. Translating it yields CASSSTPPGQGGEKLFF.

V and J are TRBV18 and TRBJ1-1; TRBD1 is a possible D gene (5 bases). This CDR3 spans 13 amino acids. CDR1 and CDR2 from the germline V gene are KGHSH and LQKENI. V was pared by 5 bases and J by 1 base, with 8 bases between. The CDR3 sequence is CASSSGQNTEAFF. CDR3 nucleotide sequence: TGTGCCAGCTCATCCGGACAGAACACTGAAGCTTTCTTT. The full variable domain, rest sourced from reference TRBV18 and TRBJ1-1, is NAGVMQNPRHLVRRRGQEARLRCSPMKGHSHVYWYRQLPEEGLKFMVYLQKENIIDESGMPKERFSAEFPKEGPSILRIQQVVRGDSAAYFCASSSGQNTEAFFGQGTRLTVV.

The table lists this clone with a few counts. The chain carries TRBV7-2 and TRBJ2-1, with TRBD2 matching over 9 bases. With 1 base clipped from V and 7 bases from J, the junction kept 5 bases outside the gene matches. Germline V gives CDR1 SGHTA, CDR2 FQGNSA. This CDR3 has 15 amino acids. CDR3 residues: CASSLELAGRNEQFF. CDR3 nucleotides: TGTGCCAGCAGCTTAGAACTAGCGGGTCGAAATGAGCAGTTCTTC.

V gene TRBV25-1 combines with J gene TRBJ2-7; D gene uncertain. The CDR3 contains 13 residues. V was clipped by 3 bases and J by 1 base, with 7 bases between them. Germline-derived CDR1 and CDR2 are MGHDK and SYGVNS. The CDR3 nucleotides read TGTGCCAGCAGTGAGGGCTCTTCCTACGAGCAGTACTTC. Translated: CASSEGSSYEQYF.

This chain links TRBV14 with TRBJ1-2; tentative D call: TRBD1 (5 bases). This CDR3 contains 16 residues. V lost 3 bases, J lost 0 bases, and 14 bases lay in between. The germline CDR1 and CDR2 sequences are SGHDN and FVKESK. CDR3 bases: TGTGCCAGCAGCCAGGTTACACAGGTTTCTAACTATGGCTACACCTTC. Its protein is CASSQVTQVSNYGYTF.

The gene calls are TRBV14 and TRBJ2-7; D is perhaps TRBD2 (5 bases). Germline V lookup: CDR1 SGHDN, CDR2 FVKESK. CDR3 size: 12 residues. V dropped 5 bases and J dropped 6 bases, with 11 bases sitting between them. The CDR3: CASSERTGEQYF. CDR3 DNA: TGTGCCAGCAGCGAGAGGACTGGCGAGCAGTACTTC.

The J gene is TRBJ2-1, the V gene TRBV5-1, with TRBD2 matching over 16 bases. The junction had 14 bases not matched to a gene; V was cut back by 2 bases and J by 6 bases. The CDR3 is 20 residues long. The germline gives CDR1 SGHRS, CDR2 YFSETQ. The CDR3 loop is CASSFGAPGLAGGPANEQFF. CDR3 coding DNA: TGCGCCAGCAGCTTTGGGGCCCCGGGACTAGCGGGAGGGCCGGCCAATGAGCAGTTCTTC.